The 29 T cell receptor beta chains given below trace back to one sample, sequenced in a study of long-term antiretroviral therapy in people with HIV. The run of the v3.0 immunoSEQ assay was at survey level. Only in-frame clones appear in the TCRdb table, and some are missing; sequencing was by immunoSEQ multiplex PCR. The sample has some 29,000 clones, about 77% seen once. Sequenced here: unsorted PBMCs, sampled 1.5 years before starting antiretroviral therapy. The receptors derive from a young man with HIV.

The chain recombines TRBV6-6 with TRBJ1-2; the match to TRBD1 covers 7 bases. CDR3 length equals 14 residues. The germline CDR1 and CDR2 sequences are MNHNY and SVGAGI (reference sequence). The V segment lost 4 bases and the J segment 4 bases; nucleotides outside the gene matches: 6. For the CDR3, the DNA is TGTGCCAGCAGTTTAAAGGGGGCGGGCTATGGCTACACCTTC. Encoded protein: CASSLKGAGYGYTF.

This chain links TRBV6-1 with TRBJ1-1; no definite D call. V shed 6 bases and J shed 3 bases, with 5 bases lying between them. CDR3 size: 11 residues. Per germline, CDR1 MNHNS and CDR2 SASEGT. As DNA, the CDR3 is TGTGCCAGCAGAGGGTACACTGAAGCTTTCTTT. Protein sequence: CASRGYTEAFF.

This rearrangement joins TRBV7-9 to TRBJ2-1; D ambiguous. Germline CDR1 and CDR2: SEHNR and FQNEAQ (reference sequence). Trimming removed 2 bases from V and 7 bases from J, with 9 bases in between. The CDR3 covers 13 residues. The CDR3 region has the DNA TGTGCCAGCAGCTTATACGGCCGTAATGAGCAGTTCTTC. It translates to CASSLYGRNEQFF. Using reference TRBV7-9 and TRBJ2-1 for the parts outside the CDR3, the full variable domain is DTGVSQNPRHKITKRGQNVTFRCDPISEHNRLYWYRQTLGQGPEFLTYFQNEAQLEKSRLLSDRFSAERPKGSFSTLEIQRTEQGDSAMYLCASSLYGRNEQFFGPGTRLTVL.

This clone is medium-sized by share. The V gene is TRBV9, the J gene TRBJ1-3; TRBD1 matches 9 bases. This CDR3 contains 16 residues. Per the germline V gene, CDR1 is SGDLS and CDR2 is YYNGEE. V was clipped by 4 bases and J by 5 bases; unmatched bases: 10. The CDR3 bases are TGTGCCAGCAGCCCCTCGGACAGGGGAAATAGAAACACCATATATTTT. Translation gives CASSPSDRGNRNTIYF. The whole variable domain, filled in from reference TRBV9 and TRBJ1-3, reads DSGVTQTPKHLITATGQRVTLRCSPRSGDLSVYWYQQSLDQGLQFLIQYYNGEERAKGNILERFSAQQFPDLHSELNLSSLELGDSALYFCASSPSDRGNRNTIYFGEGSWLTVV.

The chain uses TRBV28 and TRBJ1-2; TRBD1 aligns across 12 bases. The CDR3 contains 15 residues. Trimming took 5 bases from V and 8 from J; bases not matched to a gene: 9. Germline-derived CDR1 and CDR2 are MDHEN and SYDVKM. Here the CDR3 reads CASSQGGQGARGYTF. The DNA for the CDR3 is TGTGCCAGCAGTCAAGGGGGACAGGGGGCAAGGGGCTACACCTTC.

The V gene is TRBV28, the J gene TRBJ1-5, with D tentatively TRBD1 (5 bases). The CDR3 totals 14 residues. Between the trimmed V and J ends, which lost 3 bases and 5 bases, there was a span of 11 bases. Germline CDR1 reads MDHEN; CDR2 reads SYDVKM. The CDR3 sequence is CASSFRRGDQPQHF. CDR3 DNA sequence: TGTGCCAGCAGTTTTCGGCGGGGGGATCAGCCCCAGCATTTT.

V usage is TRBV9 and J usage is TRBJ2-7, with D perhaps TRBD1 (6 bases). The CDR3 runs to 15 residues. Looked up from germline, CDR1 is SGDLS and CDR2 is YYNGEE. Between the trimmed V and J ends, which lost 0 bases and 2 bases, there was a span of 12 bases. The CDR3 protein is CASSVEISGAYEQYF. CDR3 DNA sequence: TGTGCCAGCAGCGTAGAAATATCAGGGGCCTACGAGCAGTACTTC.

This clone has just a few counts. The gene calls are TRBV6-5 and TRBJ1-2; D is unclear. Germline V gene sequence: CDR1 MNHEY, CDR2 SVGAGI. Trimming took off 0 bases at V and 7 bases at J, with 9 bases between the two ends. CDR3 length: 13 amino acids. Here the CDR3 reads CASSYSRSSGYTF. CDR3 in DNA: TGTGCCAGCAGTTACTCGCGGTCAAGTGGCTACACCTTC.

This clone was seen once. J is TRBJ2-5 and V is TRBV7-2; TRBD2 might be the D (5 bases). This CDR3 is 14 amino acids long. The germline V gene encodes CDR1 SGHTA and CDR2 FQGNSA. The V end lost 2 bases, the J end lost 5 bases, and 12 bases lay between the germline ends. The CDR3 spells CASSLNGVRETQYF. The CDR3 bases are TGTGCCAGCAGCTTAAACGGGGTGCGGGAGACCCAGTACTTC.

This rearrangement joins TRBV5-8 to TRBJ2-7, with no clear D. Germline V lookup: CDR1 SGHTS, CDR2 YDEGEE. The CDR3 loop spans 10 amino acids. With 7 bases removed from V and 6 bases from J, the gap between germline ends came to 8 bases. CDR3 nucleotide sequence: TGTGCCAGCCTACGCGGCGAGCAGTACTTC. Encoded protein: CASLRGEQYF.

This clone was counted a few times. This chain links TRBV4-3 with TRBJ1-5, with D tentatively TRBD1 (5 bases). The CDR3 spans 14 residues. Germline assignment: CDR1 LGHNA and CDR2 YSLEER. The V and J ends lost 4 bases and 10 bases respectively, with 17 bases between them. CDR3 in amino acids: CASSPQVGKGPQHF. CDR3 DNA: TGCGCCAGCAGCCCACAGGTGGGCAAGGGACCCCAGCATTTT.

The chain carries TRBV4-1 and TRBJ1-5, with 7 bases lining up with TRBD1. CDR1 and CDR2 (germline): MGHRA, YSYEKL. This CDR3 has 15 amino acids. Germline trimming cut 0 bases from V and 7 bases from J; bases unmatched to any gene: 6. The CDR3 is CASSQEQGVRQPQHF. CDR3 in DNA: TGCGCCAGCAGCCAAGAGCAGGGGGTTCGACAGCCCCAGCATTTT.

This sequence joins TRBV18 and TRBJ1-5; 7 bases are shared with TRBD1. Germline V gene data show CDR1 as KGHSH and CDR2 as LQKENI. V lost 0 bases and J lost 7; bases outside the gene matches: 6. This CDR3 is built from 15 residues. The CDR3 nucleotides are TGTGCCAGCTCACCACCCGACAGGGTGGGACAGCCCCAGCATTTT. Its protein product is CASSPPDRVGQPQHF.

The J gene is TRBJ2-5, the V gene TRBV7-9; the D is unclear. V was cut by 3 bases and J by 1 base, with 15 bases left in between. This CDR3 region has 16 residues. Germline-derived CDR1 and CDR2 are SEHNR and FQNEAQ (reference sequence). The CDR3, as DNA: TGTGCCAGCAGCTTGTACTCCTGGTTGCCCCAAGAGACCCAGTACTTC. It encodes CASSLYSWLPQETQYF. Full variable domain (remainder filled in from reference TRBV7-9 and TRBJ2-5): DTGVSQNPRHKITKRGQNVTFRCDPISEHNRLYWYRQTLGQGPEFLTYFQNEAQLEKSRLLSDRFSAERPKGSFSTLEIQRTEQGDSAMYLCASSLYSWLPQETQYFGPGTRLLVL.

The chain is built from TRBV29-1 and TRBJ2-3; D unclear. The CDR3 is made up of 13 amino acids. Germline lookup yields CDR1 SQVTM and CDR2 ANQGSEA. V was shortened by 4 bases and J by 5 bases, with 13 bases between the two germline ends. This chain's CDR3 is CSVAGSKRDTQYF. In nucleotides, the CDR3 is TGCAGCGTTGCAGGCAGCAAGCGAGATACGCAGTATTTT.

The chain joins TRBV28 to TRBJ2-7; possible D gene TRBD1, 5 bases. V was clipped by 2 bases and J by 2 bases, with 7 bases between them. CDR3 length equals 13 residues. CDR1 and CDR2 from the germline V gene are MDHEN and SYDVKM. DNA for the CDR3: TGTGCCAGCAGTTTAACAGGACCCTACGAGCAGTACTTC. This translates into CASSLTGPYEQYF.

The rearrangement joins TRBV10-3 to TRBJ2-7; D is possibly TRBD1 (6 bases). V was cut by 7 bases and J by 2 bases, with 12 bases left in between. Germline V gene data show CDR1 as ENHRY and CDR2 as SYGVKD. The length of the CDR3 is 13 residues. The CDR3 sequence: CAITPGQPYEQYF. The CDR3, as DNA: TGTGCCATCACCCCGGGACAACCCTACGAGCAGTACTTC.

The chain links TRBV19 to TRBJ2-7; D could derive from TRBD1 or TRBD2 (5 bases each). CDR1 is LNHDA and CDR2 is SQIVND in the germline V gene (reference sequence). V gave up 6 bases and J gave up 4 bases, with 16 bases separating them. The CDR3 covers 14 residues. The CDR3 loop is CASSKIRDRYEQYF. As DNA, the CDR3 is TGTGCCAGTAGCAAAATCCGGGACCGTTACGAGCAGTACTTC.

The chain recombines TRBV14 with TRBJ2-1; the D gene is possibly TRBD2 (5 bases). Per germline, CDR1 SGHDN and CDR2 FVKESK. V dropped 3 bases and J dropped 2 bases, with 17 bases sitting between them. This CDR3 has 17 amino acids. For the CDR3, the DNA is TGTGCCAGCAGCCATCCTCCGGGGTCAGCGACCTACAATGAGCAGTTCTTC. Protein: CASSHPPGSATYNEQFF.

This sequence joins TRBV9 and TRBJ2-5, with D possibly TRBD2 on 6 matching bases. The CDR3 length is 15 residues. Germline-derived CDR1 and CDR2 are SGDLS and YYNGEE. V was shortened by 0 bases and J by 1 base, with 10 bases between the two germline ends. CDR3 in amino acids: CASSVDERAQETQYF. CDR3 coding DNA: TGTGCCAGCAGCGTAGACGAGCGGGCCCAAGAGACCCAGTACTTC.

V gene TRBV28 combines with J gene TRBJ1-4; unclear D gene. This CDR3 comprises 14 residues. In germline, CDR1 is MDHEN, CDR2 SYDVKM. V was trimmed by 3 bases and J by 5 bases, leaving 10 bases between them. CDR3 region: CASSFRQLNEKLFF. For the CDR3, the DNA is TGTGCCAGCAGTTTCCGTCAGCTCAATGAAAAACTGTTTTTT.

The rearrangement joins TRBV5-5 to TRBJ2-7; D uncertain. The germline V gene has CDR1 SGHKS and CDR2 YYEKEE (reference sequence). This CDR3 contains 17 residues. Trimming removed 5 bases from V and 6 bases from J, with 27 bases in between. CDR3 loop: CASRLAQLTEFRLEQYF. In nucleotides, the CDR3 is TGTGCCAGCAGACTCGCTCAGTTAACGGAGTTTAGGCTCGAGCAGTACTTC.

The chain is built from TRBV6-5 and TRBJ2-1, with 8 bases aligning to TRBD2. V lost 6 bases to trimming and J lost 1 base; unmatched junction nucleotides: 5. CDR3 size: 15 residues. The germline gives CDR1 MNHEY, CDR2 SVGAGI. The CDR3 nucleotides are TGTGCCAGCAGCCGCGGGGGGCCTTCCTACAATGAGCAGTTCTTC. Translating it yields CASSRGGPSYNEQFF.

The chain recombines TRBV28 with TRBJ1-1; D not certain. This CDR3 contains 14 residues. Germline V lookup: CDR1 MDHEN, CDR2 SYDVKM. V shed 1 base and J shed 5 bases, with 11 bases lying between them. CDR3 sequence reads: CASSLLGIGTEAFF. For the CDR3, the DNA is TGTGCCAGCAGTTTATTAGGGATAGGAACTGAAGCTTTCTTT.

V gene TRBV27 combines with J gene TRBJ2-3; TRBD2 aligns across 12 bases. The CDR3 is 16 amino acids. In germline, CDR1 is MNHEY, CDR2 SMNVEV (reference sequence). The J segment lost 6 bases and the V segment lost 8 bases, leaving 12 bases of the junction unmatched. In DNA form, the CDR3 reads TGTGCCAGCTGTATCCTAGCGGGAGGGCCCTCGGATACGCAGTATTTT. Residues: CASCILAGGPSDTQYF.

The V call is TRBV27, the J call TRBJ2-3; D perhaps matches TRBD1 (5 bases). This CDR3 has 14 residues. The V end lost 8 bases, the J end lost 4 bases, and 16 bases lay between the germline ends. The germline V gene has CDR1 MNHEY and CDR2 SMNVEV (reference sequence). CDR3 residues: CASGTRAVPDTQYF. DNA of the CDR3: TGTGCCAGCGGAACCAGGGCGGTCCCAGATACGCAGTATTTT.

The rearrangement joins TRBV7-9 to TRBJ2-7; weak D call: TRBD2 (6 bases). Germline V gene data show CDR1 as SEHNR and CDR2 as FQNEAQ (reference sequence). V was shortened by 5 bases and J by 6 bases, with 17 bases between the two germline ends. The CDR3 sequence is 14 residues long. In DNA form, the CDR3 reads TGTGCCAGCAGCCCCGGGGCAGCGGGTCCCGAGCAGTACTTC. Its translation: CASSPGAAGPEQYF.

This chain uses TRBV4-1 with TRBJ2-2; the D is unclear. The CDR3 spans 15 residues. Germline V gene lookup returns CDR1 MGHRA and CDR2 YSYEKL. Trimming took 1 base from V and 4 from J, leaving 10 bases between them. DNA of the CDR3: TGCGCCAGCAGCCAAGCCGGGTCGTCCACCGGGGAGCTGTTTTTT. Translation gives CASSQAGSSTGELFF.

The chain uses TRBV7-3 and TRBJ2-5, with D perhaps given as TRBD1 or TRBD2 (5 bases each). Germline V lookup: CDR1 SGHTA, CDR2 FQGTGA. The CDR3 is 16 amino acids. Trimming removed 5 bases at V and 1 base at J, with 17 bases between. The CDR3 reads CASSPEGLVTQETQYF. The DNA of the CDR3 is TGTGCCAGCAGCCCAGAGGGGTTGGTGACCCAAGAGACCCAGTACTTC.